Listed here is a single T cell receptor (beta chain). Its antigen specificity is not known. Base qualities were left out, and no much larger clone turns up one base away. The sample's time point label, in plain terms: peripheral blood 6 weeks after treatment start. A cohort of 25 to 30 patients with locally advanced or metastatic urothelial carcinoma, treated at Memorial Sloan Kettering on a trial protocol, was included. Peripheral blood mononuclear cells were collected pretreatment and during treatment, with between 1 and 8 total time points obtained per patient. The Qiagen DNeasy Blood extraction kit was used to purify genomic DNA from total PBMCs and tumor samples. PBMCs were collected pretreatment and during treatment, and were isolated and stored as previously described. These data originate in a study of PD-L1 blockade in urothelial cancer (dated by TCRdb to the late 2010s). Study-wide context: Therapy was started in the mid-2010s for all patients, and atezolizumab 1,200 mg was administered intravenously every 3 weeks. An exploratory multi-omic analysis was conducted of the somatic, immune and clinical correlates of response to PD-L1 blockade with atezolizumab in urothelial cancer. Pretreatment tumor samples, along with matched peripheral blood collected serially before and after atezolizumab treatment, underwent TCR sequencing. About 90% of the roughly 30 patients were males with bladder-origin urothelial cancer, and about 65% of the 29 reported a prior smoking history. Blood samples were analyzed at 3 weeks after treatment start (second dose) and at 6 weeks after treatment start. Whole exome sequencing and RNA sequencing of pretreatment tumors were performed alongside TCR sequencing in the same patients. Durable clinical benefit was defined as a progression-free survival longer than 6 months, and TCR features were additionally tested against progression-free survival and overall survival. Patients had an ECOG performance status of 0 or 1 and had received between 0 and 3 prior chemotherapy regimens. Fewer than ten patients reached durable clinical benefit, while about 20 patients did not. Under 30 patients had pretreatment blood TCR-seq, some 25 had at least one posttreatment blood collection, and some 25 had tumor TCR-seq. A median of 141,255 T cells and approximately 83,000 unique TCRs was obtained from blood samples, and a median clonality of approximately 0.08 was observed. Study-level results and caveats: At 3 weeks after the start of treatment, tumor-associated TCR clones in peripheral blood had expanded more in patients with durable benefit (n of about 20, p = 0.022). A pretreatment peripheral blood TCR clonality below the median was linked to improved progression-free and overall survival. Because of the small sample size (n = 29) and the many exploratory analyses performed, the results are intended to be regarded as hypothesis-generating.

CDR1 is given as SQVTM and CDR2 as ANQGSEA, both from the germline V gene. Trimming takes 6 bases from V and 7 bases from J, and the germline ends sit 22 bases apart. There are 14 amino acids in the CDR3, from cysteine to phenylalanine inclusive. Only the CDR3 DNA stays, 42 bases, in frame from base 1. Each PCR received spiked-in synthetic TCR analog templates so that absolute template abundance could be estimated from read counts. The immunoSEQ assay was used to amplify TCRbeta CDR3 regions from genomic DNA with bias-controlled V and J gene primers. Sequencing of rearranged TCRbeta segments was done at approximately 20X coverage. The authors' pipeline ran thus. Clustering was used to correct sequencing errors, and CDR3s were annotated against IMGT to assign V, D and J genes. Downstream analyses used only productive TCRbeta rearrangements, leaving out any out-of-frame or stop-codon sequences. Clonality was calculated as one minus the Shannon entropy normalized by the log of the number of unique productive sequences. Clones differing between time points or between blood and tumor were identified using Fisher's exact test with Benjamini-Hochberg correction, with an adjusted p below 0.01 applied as the threshold. This immuneACCESS table, as held by TCRdb, lists in-frame sequences with V and J called but not all clones. Of the missing ones, under half trace to an unresolved V gene in checked studies; the others have no known cause. V and J calls and clone size are given by that table; D and trimming were obtained from the DNA. In all, the sample holds about 30,000 clones, and about 85% of those were seen once. Jointly, the top ten make up just under 3% of the sample.

The TCR comes from a man aged 65 to 85 with urothelial cancer. In this chain, TRBV29-1 is recombined with TRBJ2-7; a tentative D match to TRBD1 spans 5 bases. This specimen was PBMCs, taken around atezolizumab (anti-PD-L1) treatment. The CDR3 has the sequence CSVVPAGKDREQYF. The nucleotide sequence reads as follows: TGCAGCGTCGTACCGGCAGGGAAAGACAGAGAGCAGTACTTC.